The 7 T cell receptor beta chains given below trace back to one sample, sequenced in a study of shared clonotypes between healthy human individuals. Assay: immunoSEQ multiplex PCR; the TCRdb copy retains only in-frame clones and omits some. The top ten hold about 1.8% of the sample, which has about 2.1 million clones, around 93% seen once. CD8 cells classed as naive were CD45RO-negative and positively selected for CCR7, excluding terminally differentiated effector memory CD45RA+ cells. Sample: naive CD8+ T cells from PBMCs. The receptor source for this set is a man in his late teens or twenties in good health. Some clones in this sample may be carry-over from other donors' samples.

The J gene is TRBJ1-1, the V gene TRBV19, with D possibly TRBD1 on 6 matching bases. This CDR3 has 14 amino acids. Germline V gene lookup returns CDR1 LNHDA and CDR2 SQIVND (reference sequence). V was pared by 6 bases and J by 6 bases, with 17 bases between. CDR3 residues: CASRTGAWWAEAFF. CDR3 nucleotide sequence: TGTGCCAGTAGGACGGGGGCCTGGTGGGCTGAAGCTTTCTTT.

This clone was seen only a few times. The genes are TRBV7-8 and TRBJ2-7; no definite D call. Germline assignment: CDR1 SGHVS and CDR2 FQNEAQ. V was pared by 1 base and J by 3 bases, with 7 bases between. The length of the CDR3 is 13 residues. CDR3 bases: TGTGCCAGCAGCTTAGGGGCGAACTACGAGCAGTACTTC. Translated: CASSLGANYEQYF.

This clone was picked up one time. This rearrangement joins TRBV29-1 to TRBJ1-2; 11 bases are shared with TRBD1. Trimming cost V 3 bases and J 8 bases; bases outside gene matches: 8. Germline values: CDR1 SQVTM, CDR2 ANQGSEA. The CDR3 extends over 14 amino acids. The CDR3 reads CSVDNGQGARGYTF. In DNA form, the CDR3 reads TGCAGCGTTGATAATGGACAGGGGGCACGAGGCTACACCTTC.

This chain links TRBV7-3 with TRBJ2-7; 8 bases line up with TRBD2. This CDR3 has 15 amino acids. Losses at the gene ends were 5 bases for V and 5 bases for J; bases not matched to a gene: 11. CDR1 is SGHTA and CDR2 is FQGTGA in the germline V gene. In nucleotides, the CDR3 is TGTGCCAGCAGCGCAACTCTAGCGGGTAGCGACGAGCAGTACTTC. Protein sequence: CASSATLAGSDEQYF.

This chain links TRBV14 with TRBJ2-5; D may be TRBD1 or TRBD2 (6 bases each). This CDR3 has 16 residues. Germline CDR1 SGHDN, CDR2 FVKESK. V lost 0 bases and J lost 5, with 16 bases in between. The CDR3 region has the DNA TGTGCCAGCAGCCAAGATCTCGTGGGGGGCCGGGAGACCCAGTACTTC. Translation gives CASSQDLVGGRETQYF. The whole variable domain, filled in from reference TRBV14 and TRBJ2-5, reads EAGVTQFPSHSVIEKGQTVTLRCDPISGHDNLYWYRRVMGKEIKFLLHFVKESKQDESGMPNNRFLAERTGGTYSTLKVQPAELEDSGVYFCASSQDLVGGRETQYFGPGTRLLVL.

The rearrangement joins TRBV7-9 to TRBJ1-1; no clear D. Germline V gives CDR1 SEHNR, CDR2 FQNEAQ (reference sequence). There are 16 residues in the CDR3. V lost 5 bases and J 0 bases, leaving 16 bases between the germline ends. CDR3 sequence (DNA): TGTGCCAGCAGCCCCTCCGTATCTGGGGTGAACACTGAAGCTTTCTTT. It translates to CASSPSVSGVNTEAFF.

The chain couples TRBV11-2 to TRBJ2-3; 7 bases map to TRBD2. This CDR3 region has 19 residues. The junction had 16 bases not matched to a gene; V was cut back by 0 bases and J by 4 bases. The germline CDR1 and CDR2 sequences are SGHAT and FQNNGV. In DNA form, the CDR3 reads TGTGCCAGCAGCTTAGATGGTCGGGGACTAAAATTATTCGCAGATACGCAGTATTTT. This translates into CASSLDGRGLKLFADTQYF.